Shown below are 21 T cell receptor beta chains from a single sample sequenced in a study of molecular identifiers for immune sequencing clone quantification listed by TCRdb under 2018. Libraries came from PCR. The sample was run on a NextSeq 500. In-frame beta chains were kept once TCRdb had trimmed the public reads at Q25 with fastp and called clones with MiXCR. Merged by CDR3 protein, the rows form single entries marked with the most common genes and DNA. This sample gives under 600,000 distinct CDR3 sequences in total; about 25% of them show up just once. The ten largest account for just over 0.75% of the sample. Sample: naive CD8+ T cells from blood, with Jurkat cell RNA spiked in. Taken with the paper, the label for cell subset or site translates to: FACS-sorted CD8+CD4-CCR7+CD45RA+ naive T cells. These receptors were collected from a human donor in good health. Some libraries in this study had Jurkat cell RNA spiked in.

The rearrangement uses TRBV29-1 and TRBJ2-2; D ambiguous. There are 11 residues in the CDR3. Germline V CDR1 and CDR2: SQVTM, ANQGSEA. Trimming shortened V by 3 bases and J by 8 bases, and 7 bases separated the two germline ends. CDR3 in DNA: TGCAGCGTTGACAAGTCGGGGGAGCTGTTTTTT. Amino acid sequence: CSVDKSGELFF.

This clonotype came up a few times. This chain joins TRBV6-2 or TRBV6-3 and TRBJ2-3; 15 bases match TRBD2. J was trimmed by 3 bases and V by 2 bases; bases with no gene match: 6. Germline V gene sequence: CDR1 MNHEY, CDR2 SVGEGT. The CDR3 length is 18 residues. The CDR3 DNA sequence: TGTGCCAGCAGTTACAGGACTAGCGGGAGGGCCTCGACAGATACGCAGTATTTT. Protein product: CASSYRTSGRASTDTQYF.

The sample holds a few counts of this clonotype. The CDR3: CASSSGSGGPGELFF. CDR3 DNA sequence: TGTGCCAGCAGTTCGGGATCCGGCGGTCCCGGGGAGCTGTTTTTT. This chain links TRBV12-3 or TRBV12-4 with TRBJ2-2, with D possibly TRBD2 on 5 matching bases. V was cut by 4 bases and J by 6 bases, with 15 bases left in between. The CDR3 loop spans 15 amino acids.

Only a few counts were recorded for this clonotype. The chain recombines TRBV5-4 with TRBJ1-1, with 7 bases lining up with TRBD1. Unmatched junction bases numbered 11, after V lost 2 bases and J lost 4 bases. The CDR3 covers 16 residues. Per germline, CDR1 SGHNT and CDR2 YYREEE (reference sequence). CDR3: CASSFAGGRIGTEAFF. The CDR3 nucleotides are TGTGCCAGCAGCTTTGCAGGGGGTCGAATTGGCACTGAAGCTTTCTTT.

This clonotype was observed a handful of times. This chain uses TRBV7-8 with TRBJ2-7; perhaps TRBD1 as D (5 bases). V was cut by 1 base and J by 3 bases, with 13 bases left in between. Germline V lookup: CDR1 SGHVS, CDR2 FQNEAQ. There are 15 residues in the CDR3. In nucleotides, the CDR3 is TGTGCCAGCAGCTTAGAGGGGTATAGGGTCTACGAGCAGTACTTC. It yields the protein CASSLEGYRVYEQYF. Filled out from reference TRBV7-8 and TRBJ2-7, the complete variable domain reads GAGVSQSPRYKVAKRGQDVALRCDPISGHVSLFWYQQALGQGPEFLTYFQNEAQLDKSGLPSDRFFAERPEGSVSTLKIQRTQQEDSAVYLCASSLEGYRVYEQYFGPGTRLTVT.

This clonotype occurred many times. The chain carries TRBV19 and TRBJ2-2, with D possibly being TRBD1 or TRBD2 (6 bases each). The CDR3 is 12 amino acids. V was trimmed by 5 bases and J by 10 bases, leaving 11 bases between them. In germline, CDR1 is LNHDA, CDR2 SQIVND (reference sequence). The CDR3 region is CASSLGGLELFF. CDR3 in DNA: TGTGCCAGTAGTTTAGGGGGGCTGGAGCTGTTTTTT.

The CDR3 is CASSLRIDKRSYEQYF. CDR3 coding DNA: TGTGCCAGCAGCTTAAGGATCGATAAGAGGTCCTACGAGCAGTACTTC. The rearrangement uses TRBV7-9 and TRBJ2-7; D gene uncertain. The germline gives CDR1 SEHNR, CDR2 FQNEAQ (reference sequence). V was trimmed by 2 bases and J by 1 base, leaving 15 bases between them. The CDR3 length is 16 residues. Full variable domain (missing parts from reference TRBV7-9 and TRBJ2-7): DTGVSQNPRHKITKRGQNVTFRCDPISEHNRLYWYRQTLGQGPEFLTYFQNEAQLEKSRLLSDRFSAERPKGSFSTLEIQRTEQGDSAMYLCASSLRIDKRSYEQYFGPGTRLTVT.

This clonotype was found once. A much larger clone differs from this one at a single base, so this may be a read error. The rearrangement links TRBV2 to TRBJ1-2; D is uncertain. Per the germline V gene, CDR1 is SNHLY and CDR2 is FYNNEI. V was pared by 4 bases and J by 3 bases, with 6 bases between. This CDR3 is 12 amino acids long. CDR3 coding DNA: TGTGCCAGCAGTGTAGAGGACTATGGCTACACCTTC. It codes for CASSVEDYGYTF.

This clonotype appeared a few times. The gene calls are TRBV4-1 and TRBJ1-4, with D tentatively TRBD1 (5 bases). The CDR3 is 15 amino acids. V shed 4 bases and J shed 4 bases, with 13 bases lying between them. Germline CDR1 MGHRA, CDR2 YSYEKL. CDR3 sequence (DNA): TGCGCCAGCAGCCCCGGGACGGAAATTAATGAAAAACTGTTTTTT. It translates to CASSPGTEINEKLFF.

This clonotype was counted between two and nine times. The chain links TRBV12-3 or TRBV12-4 to TRBJ2-5, with D possibly being TRBD2 (6 bases). V was pared by 5 bases and J by 1 base, with 11 bases between. The length of the CDR3 is 14 residues. The CDR3 DNA reads TGTGCCAGCAGTACTGAGGAGGGCCAAGAGACCCAGTACTTC. It yields the protein CASSTEEGQETQYF.

On this clonotype: This could be a read error, since a much larger clone is one nucleotide away. The conserved phenylalanine or tryptophan is not found at the CDR3 terminus, so this likely reflects a read error. The chain carries TRBV30 and TRBJ2-1, with a tentative D call TRBD2 (5 bases). V lost 0 bases and J lost 6, with 9 bases in between. Germline CDR1 is GTSNPN and CDR2 is SVGIG (reference sequence). This CDR3 comprises 13 residues. The chain's CDR3 is CAWSVGGPNEQFL. CDR3 nucleotide sequence: TGTGCCTGGAGTGTAGGAGGACCCAATGAGCAGTTCCTC.

As regards this clonotype: Compared with germline, one end of the junction differs, possibly owing to a read error. The rearrangement uses TRBV11-2 and TRBJ2-1, with D perhaps being TRBD1 or TRBD2 (5 bases each). The CDR3 consists of 18 residues. Germline-derived CDR1 and CDR2 are SGHAT and FQNNGV. CDR3 sequence: CASSSPPGAHSSYNVQFF. The CDR3 coding sequence is TGTGCCAGCAGCTCGCCCCCCGGGGCCCATAGCTCCTACAATGTGCAGTTCTTC.

V usage is TRBV6-6 and J usage is TRBJ1-5; 7 bases match TRBD1. Germline CDR1 reads MNHNY; CDR2 reads SVGAGI (reference sequence). V lost 7 bases and J lost 7; bases outside the gene matches: 7. This CDR3 is built from 13 residues. CDR3 bases: TGTGCCAGCACCGTGACAGGGAAGCAGCCCCAGCATTTT. It is translated as CASTVTGKQPQHF.

This clonotype was picked up a small number of times. The chain employs TRBV6-5 and TRBJ1-5; unclear D gene. Deletions cut 6 bases from V and 0 bases from J, with 9 bases between. From germline, CDR1 is MNHEY and CDR2 SVGAGI. The length of the CDR3 is 14 residues. CDR3 region: CASRQDGSNQPQHF. The CDR3 DNA sequence: TGTGCCAGCAGACAAGACGGTAGCAATCAGCCCCAGCATTTT.

This clonotype appeared many times. The chain's CDR3 is CASSLVKREGLKQYF. CDR3 bases: TGTGCCAGCAGTTTAGTTAAGCGGGAGGGTTTGAAGCAGTACTTC. This chain links TRBV28 with TRBJ2-7; 10 bases align to TRBD2. This CDR3 has 15 residues. V gave up 2 bases and J gave up 8 bases; unmatched junction bases: 9. The germline V gene has CDR1 MDHEN and CDR2 SYDVKM.

The chain links TRBV29-1 to TRBJ2-2; 7 nucleotides match TRBD2. CDR3 length: 12 residues. Losses at the gene ends were 5 bases for V and 7 bases for J; bases not matched to a gene: 4. CDR1 is SQVTM and CDR2 is ANQGSEA in the germline V gene. CDR3 protein: CSVWGGGGELFF. The CDR3 DNA follows: TGCAGCGTTTGGGGGGGTGGCGGGGAGCTGTTTTTT.

Concerning this clonotype itself: This may be a read error: a much more frequent sequence differs by one nucleotide. V is TRBV24-1 and J is TRBJ2-1, with D possibly TRBD2 on 6 matching bases. V dropped 0 bases and J dropped 11 bases, with 19 bases sitting between them. This CDR3 has 16 amino acids. Germline assignment: CDR1 KGHDR and CDR2 SFDVKD. This CDR3 reads CATSDLQFASENKQFF. As DNA, the CDR3 is TGTGCCACCAGTGATTTGCAGTTCGCTAGCGAAAATAAGCAGTTCTTC.

This clonotype was counted at least ten times. This chain connects TRBV10-3 to TRBJ2-7; no firm D call. V dropped 3 bases and J dropped 7 bases, with 13 bases sitting between them. This CDR3 region has 13 residues. Germline assignment: CDR1 ENHRY and CDR2 SYGVKD. The CDR3 sequence: CAISDRGIVEQYF. CDR3 DNA: TGTGCCATCAGTGACCGAGGTATTGTTGAGCAGTACTTC.

Comments on this clonotype: With a much larger clone just one base away, this may be a read error. The chain combines TRBV28 with TRBJ1-1; possible D gene TRBD1, 6 bases. Germline CDR1 and CDR2: MDHEN and SYDVKM. The length of the CDR3 is 15 residues. Here the CDR3 reads CASSFLGTKNAEAFF. CDR3 nucleotides: TGTGCCAGCAGTTTTTTAGGGACAAAGAACGCTGAAGCTTTCTTT.

In its sample, this clonotype was seen a few times. The chain links TRBV2 to TRBJ2-7; D assignment may be TRBD1 or TRBD2 (7 bases each). Looked up from germline, CDR1 is SNHLY and CDR2 is FYNNEI. Trimming removed 7 bases at V and 3 bases at J, with 13 bases between. The CDR3 is 13 residues long. CDR3: CASKGGGNYEQYF. The CDR3 region has the DNA TGTGCCAGCAAGGGAGGGGGCAACTACGAGCAGTACTTC.

There are a few counts of this clonotype. The chain joins TRBV10-1 to TRBJ2-7; D possibly matches TRBD1 or TRBD2 (6 bases each). Per germline, CDR1 WNHNN and CDR2 SYGVQD (reference sequence). There are 15 residues in the CDR3. This CDR3 reads CAGKPWGASPYEQYF. As DNA, the CDR3 is TGCGCTGGTAAACCTTGGGGGGCCTCCCCCTACGAGCAGTACTTC.